This TCR beta chain derives from a study of cytomegalovirus exposure and HLA in healthy donors. For the study at large: The use of the same platform for the 90 to 150 validation repertoires and the 600 to 700 first-cohort repertoires was reported by a later analysis.

Profiled with immunoSEQ multiplex PCR; TCRdb holds only in-frame clones, not every one. This table has under 200,000 clones, 89% appearing once. The CDR3 runs to 12 residues. Germline loops: CDR1 SQVTM, CDR2 ANQGSEA. Deletions cut 6 bases from V and 5 bases from J, with 14 bases between. The donors were part of the validation cohort of roughly 110 subjects. That cohort was separate from the first cohort, which comprised fewer than 800 subjects. Sequencing was performed on PBMCs. V and J are TRBV29-1 and TRBJ2-7; TRBD1 is a possible D gene (6 bases). This TCR was sampled from a young woman in good health and CMV-seropositive. The CDR3 nucleotides read TGCAGCGTGCGCTGGGGGCAGGACGAGCAGTACTTC. Translating gives CSVRWGQDEQYF.